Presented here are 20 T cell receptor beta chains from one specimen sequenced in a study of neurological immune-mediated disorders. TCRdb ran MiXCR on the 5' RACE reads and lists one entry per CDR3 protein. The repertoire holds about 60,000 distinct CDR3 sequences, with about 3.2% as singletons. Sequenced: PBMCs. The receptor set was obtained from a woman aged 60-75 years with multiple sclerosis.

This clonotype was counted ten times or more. CDR3 bases: TGCGCCAGCAGCCAAGGGCGGGGACTAGCGGCCACAGATACGCAGTATTTT. Encoded protein: CASSQGRGLAATDTQYF. V gene TRBV4-1 combines with J gene TRBJ2-3; 11 nucleotides line up with TRBD2. Germline V gives CDR1 MGHRA, CDR2 YSYEKL. V shed 1 base, J shed 2 bases, and the junction held 5 bases outside the gene matches. CDR3 length equals 17 residues.

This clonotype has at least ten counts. The CDR3 bases are TGTGCCATCAGTGCTCGGCGGGGGTACACAGATACGCAGTATTTT. This codes for CAISARRGYTDTQYF. This chain links TRBV10-3 with TRBJ2-3; 7 nucleotides match TRBD2. Germline trimming cut 4 bases from V and 2 bases from J; bases unmatched to any gene: 6. The CDR3 has 15 amino acids. Germline CDR1 and CDR2: ENHRY and SYGVKD.

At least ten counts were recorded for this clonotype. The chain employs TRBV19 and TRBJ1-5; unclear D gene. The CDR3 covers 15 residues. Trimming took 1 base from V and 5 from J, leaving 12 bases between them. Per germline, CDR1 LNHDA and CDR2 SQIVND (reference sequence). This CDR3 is CASSIGNGLHQPQHF. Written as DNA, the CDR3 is TGTGCCAGTAGTATAGGAAACGGTCTCCATCAGCCCCAGCATTTT.

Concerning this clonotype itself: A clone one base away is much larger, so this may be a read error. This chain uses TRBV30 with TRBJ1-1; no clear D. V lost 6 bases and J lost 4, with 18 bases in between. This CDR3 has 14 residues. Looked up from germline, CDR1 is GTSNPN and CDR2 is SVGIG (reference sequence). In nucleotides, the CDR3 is TGTGCCTGTAGAGGATGGCGGCTGAGCACTGAAGCTTTCTTT. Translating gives CACRGWRLSTEAFF.

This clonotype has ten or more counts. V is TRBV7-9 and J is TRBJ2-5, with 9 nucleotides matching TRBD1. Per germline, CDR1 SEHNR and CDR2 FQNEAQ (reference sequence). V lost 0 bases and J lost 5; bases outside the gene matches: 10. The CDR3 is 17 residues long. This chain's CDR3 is CASSLALRTGVSETQYF. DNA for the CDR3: TGTGCCAGCAGCTTAGCGCTGAGGACAGGGGTTTCGGAGACCCAGTACTTC.

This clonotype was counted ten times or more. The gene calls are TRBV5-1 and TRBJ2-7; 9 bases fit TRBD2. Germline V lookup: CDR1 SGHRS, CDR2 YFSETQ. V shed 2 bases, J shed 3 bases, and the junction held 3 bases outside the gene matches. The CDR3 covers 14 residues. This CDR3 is CASSFLAGNYEQYF. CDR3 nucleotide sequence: TGCGCCAGCAGCTTTCTAGCGGGGAACTACGAGCAGTACTTC.

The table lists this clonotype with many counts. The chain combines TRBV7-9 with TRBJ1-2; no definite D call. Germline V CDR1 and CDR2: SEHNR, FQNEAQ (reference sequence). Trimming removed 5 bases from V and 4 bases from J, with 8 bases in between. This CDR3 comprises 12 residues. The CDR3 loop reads CASSQEAYGYTF. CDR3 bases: TGTGCCAGCAGCCAAGAGGCCTATGGCTACACCTTC.

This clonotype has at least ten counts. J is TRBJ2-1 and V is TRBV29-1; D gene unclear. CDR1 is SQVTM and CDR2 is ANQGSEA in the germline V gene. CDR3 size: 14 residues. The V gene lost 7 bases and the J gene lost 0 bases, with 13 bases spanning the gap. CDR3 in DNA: TGCAGCGGAATCAAAGGTAGCTCCTACAATGAGCAGTTCTTC. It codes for CSGIKGSSYNEQFF.

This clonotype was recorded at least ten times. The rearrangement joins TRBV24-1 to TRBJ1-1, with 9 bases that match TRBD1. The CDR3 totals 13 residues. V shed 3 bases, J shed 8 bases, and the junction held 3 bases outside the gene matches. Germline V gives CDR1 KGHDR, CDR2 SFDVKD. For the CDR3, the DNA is TGTGCCACCAGTGATAGGGACAGGGCAGAAGCTTTCTTT. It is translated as CATSDRDRAEAFF.

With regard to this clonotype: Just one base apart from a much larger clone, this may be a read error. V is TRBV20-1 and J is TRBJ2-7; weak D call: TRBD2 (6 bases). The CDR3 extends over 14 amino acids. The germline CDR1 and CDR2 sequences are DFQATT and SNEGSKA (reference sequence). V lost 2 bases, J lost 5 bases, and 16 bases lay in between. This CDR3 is CSARYGGYVDEQYF. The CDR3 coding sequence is TGCAGTGCTAGATATGGGGGGTATGTGGACGAGCAGTACTTC.

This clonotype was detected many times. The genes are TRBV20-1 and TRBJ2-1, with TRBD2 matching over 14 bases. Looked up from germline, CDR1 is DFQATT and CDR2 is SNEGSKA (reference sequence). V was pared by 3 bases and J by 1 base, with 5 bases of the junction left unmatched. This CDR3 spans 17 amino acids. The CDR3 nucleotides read TGCAGTGCTAGGGGGGGACTAGCGGGAGATTCCTACAATGAGCAGTTCTTC. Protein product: CSARGGLAGDSYNEQFF.

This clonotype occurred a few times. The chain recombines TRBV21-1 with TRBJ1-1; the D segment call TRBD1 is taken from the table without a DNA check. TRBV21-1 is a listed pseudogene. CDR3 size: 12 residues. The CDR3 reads CASKGVGQSTFF. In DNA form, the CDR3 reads TGTGCCAGCAAGGGGGTGGGACAGTCGACTTTCTTT.

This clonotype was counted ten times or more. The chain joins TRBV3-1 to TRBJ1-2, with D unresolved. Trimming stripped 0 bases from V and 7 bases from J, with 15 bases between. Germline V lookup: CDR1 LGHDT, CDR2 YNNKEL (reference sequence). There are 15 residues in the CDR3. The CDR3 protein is CASSQEAHATSGYTF. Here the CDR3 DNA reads TGTGCCAGCAGCCAAGAGGCCCACGCTACCTCTGGCTACACCTTC.

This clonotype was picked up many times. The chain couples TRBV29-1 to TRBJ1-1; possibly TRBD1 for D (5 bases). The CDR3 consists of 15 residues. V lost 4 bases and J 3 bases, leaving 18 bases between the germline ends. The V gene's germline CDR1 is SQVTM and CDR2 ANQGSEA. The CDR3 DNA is TGCAGCGTTGCCCTTATCTGGGGGTCTGACACTGAAGCTTTCTTT. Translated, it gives CSVALIWGSDTEAFF.

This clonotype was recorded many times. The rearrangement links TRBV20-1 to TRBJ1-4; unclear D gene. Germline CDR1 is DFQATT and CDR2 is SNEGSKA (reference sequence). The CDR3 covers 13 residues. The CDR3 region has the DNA TGCAGCGCAGTCCCAACAACTAATGAAAAACTGTTTTTT. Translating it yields CSAVPTTNEKLFF.

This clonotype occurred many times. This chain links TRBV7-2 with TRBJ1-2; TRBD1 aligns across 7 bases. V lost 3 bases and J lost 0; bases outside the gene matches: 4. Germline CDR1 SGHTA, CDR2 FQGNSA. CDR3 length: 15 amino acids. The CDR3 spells CASSFDRAANYGYTF. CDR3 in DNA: TGTGCCAGCAGCTTTGACAGGGCCGCTAACTATGGCTACACCTTC.

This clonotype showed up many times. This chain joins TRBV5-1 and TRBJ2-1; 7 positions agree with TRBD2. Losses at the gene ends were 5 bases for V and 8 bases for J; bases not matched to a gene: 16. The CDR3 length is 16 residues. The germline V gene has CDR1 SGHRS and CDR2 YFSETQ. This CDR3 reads CASRSVSTGGDHEQFF. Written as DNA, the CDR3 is TGCGCCAGCAGGTCAGTTAGTACGGGAGGTGACCATGAGCAGTTCTTC.

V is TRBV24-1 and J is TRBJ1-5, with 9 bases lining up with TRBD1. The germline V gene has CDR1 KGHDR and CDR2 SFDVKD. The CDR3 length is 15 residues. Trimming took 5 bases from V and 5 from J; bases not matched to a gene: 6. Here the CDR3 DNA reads TGTGCCACCAGTGCTGCGACAGGGGGAGATCAGCCCCAGCATTTT. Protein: CATSAATGGDQPQHF.

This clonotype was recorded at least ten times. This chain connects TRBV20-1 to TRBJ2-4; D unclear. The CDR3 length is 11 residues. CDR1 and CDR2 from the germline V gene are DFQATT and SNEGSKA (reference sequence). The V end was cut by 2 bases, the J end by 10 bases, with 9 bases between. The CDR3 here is CSARRPSIQYF. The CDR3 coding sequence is TGCAGTGCTAGACGCCCATCTATTCAGTACTTC.

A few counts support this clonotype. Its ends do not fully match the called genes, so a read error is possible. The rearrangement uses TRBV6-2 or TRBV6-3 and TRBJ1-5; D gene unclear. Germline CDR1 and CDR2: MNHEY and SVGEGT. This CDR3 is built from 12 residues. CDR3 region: CASSTRNRTQNF. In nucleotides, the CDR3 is TGTGCCAGCAGTACTCGGAATAGGACCCAGAATTTT.